The 32 T cell receptor beta chains presented below share a single source sample, sequenced in a study of blood T cell repertoires in COVID-19. The assay was immunoSEQ multiplex PCR, and TCRdb's table has in-frame clones only and misses some. The profile covers more than 100,000 clones, with nearly 90% appearing a single time and approximately 3.1% taken by the ten largest. Sequencing was performed on peripheral blood. The receptors derive from a man aged 50 to 59 in a cohort sampled during active COVID-19.

For the CDR3, the DNA is TGTGCCAGCAAAGAGAAGGGGGACCAGAACACTGAAGCTTTCTTT. Translating gives CASKEKGDQNTEAFF. V and J are TRBV25-1 and TRBJ1-1, with D maybe TRBD1 (6 bases). The CDR3 is 15 amino acids. V shed 7 bases and J shed 1 base, with 16 bases lying between them. Germline V CDR1 and CDR2: MGHDK, SYGVNS.

This clone has only a few counts. This chain links TRBV12-3 or TRBV12-4 with TRBJ1-5; D remains unclear. Trimming took 4 bases from V and 6 from J, leaving 7 bases between them. This CDR3 spans 12 amino acids. CDR3 DNA sequence: TGTGCCAGCAGTTCCGGTAGTCAGCCCCAGCATTTT. Residues: CASSSGSQPQHF.

The chain uses TRBV5-6 and TRBJ2-6, with TRBD1 matching 10 bases. CDR1 and CDR2 (germline): SGHDT, YYEEEE. Trimming took 5 bases from V and 0 from J; bases not matched to a gene: 2. This CDR3 region has 16 residues. CDR3 bases: TGTGCCAGCAGTAGGACAGGGGGCTCTGGGGCCAACGTCCTGACTTTC. Residues: CASSRTGGSGANVLTF.

This sequence joins TRBV18 and TRBJ1-6; D unclear. Germline values: CDR1 KGHSH, CDR2 LQKENI. Trimming pared 2 bases from V and 10 bases from J, leaving 9 bases between. The CDR3 sequence is 13 residues long. This CDR3 is CASSPGEGSPLHF. In DNA form, the CDR3 reads TGTGCCAGCTCACCAGGGGAGGGATCACCCCTCCACTTT.

The chain links TRBV6-5 to TRBJ2-3, with 7 bases that match TRBD1. CDR3 size: 14 residues. Losses at the gene ends were 6 bases for V and 5 bases for J; bases not matched to a gene: 8. Germline CDR1 is MNHEY and CDR2 is SVGAGI. CDR3 region: CASSLDRVVDTQYF. The CDR3 region has the DNA TGTGCCAGCAGCCTAGACAGGGTCGTAGATACGCAGTATTTT.

This clone showed up just a few times. The chain combines TRBV27 with TRBJ1-1; the D gene is possibly TRBD1 (5 bases). The CDR3 is 13 amino acids. Trimming left V 7 bases short and J 0 bases short, with 9 bases between. The germline CDR1 and CDR2 sequences are MNHEY and SMNVEV (reference sequence). The CDR3 here is CASTGPLNTEAFF. The CDR3 DNA reads TGTGCCAGCACAGGGCCACTGAACACTGAAGCTTTCTTT.

CDR3 residues: CASSKTGGEAFF. CDR3 DNA sequence: TGTGCCAGCTCTAAGACAGGGGGAGAAGCTTTCTTT. The V gene is TRBV18, the J gene TRBJ1-1; TRBD1 aligns across 9 bases. Germline-derived CDR1 and CDR2 are KGHSH and LQKENI. The CDR3 totals 12 residues. J gave up 8 bases and V 6 bases, and 4 bases lay outside the gene matches.

V usage is TRBV7-9 and J usage is TRBJ1-1, with D uncertain. The V gene's germline CDR1 is SEHNR and CDR2 FQNEAQ (reference sequence). Trimming pared 1 base from V and 4 bases from J, leaving 7 bases between. The CDR3 length is 13 residues. The chain's CDR3 is CASSLGGVTEAFF. CDR3 DNA sequence: TGTGCCAGCAGCTTAGGGGGAGTCACTGAAGCTTTCTTT.

The V gene is TRBV20-1, the J gene TRBJ1-1; 10 bases align to TRBD1. Germline lookup yields CDR1 DFQATT and CDR2 SNEGSKA (reference sequence). The J segment lost 4 bases and the V segment lost 3 bases, leaving 23 bases of the junction unmatched. This CDR3 is built from 20 residues. CDR3 nucleotides: TGCAGTGCTAGTGGGCACCAACCGGGACAGGGGCACTCGGAGGGCACTGAAGCTTTCTTT. Translating it yields CSASGHQPGQGHSEGTEAFF.

The V call is TRBV27, the J call TRBJ2-3; 7 nucleotides line up with TRBD2. The length of the CDR3 is 16 residues. V lost 9 bases and J lost 0; bases outside the gene matches: 12. CDR1 is MNHEY, CDR2 SMNVEV, per germline (reference sequence). CDR3 in DNA: TGTGCCAGTAGCGGTCAGGGAGGGACTAGCACAGATACGCAGTATTTT. Protein sequence: CASSGQGGTSTDTQYF.

This clone has only a few counts. The V gene is TRBV7-9, the J gene TRBJ2-7; tentatively, D is TRBD2 (6 bases). V was pared by 5 bases and J by 4 bases, with 12 bases between. The CDR3 sequence is 13 residues long. CDR1 is SEHNR and CDR2 is FQNEAQ in the germline V gene (reference sequence). The DNA of the CDR3 is TGTGCCAGCAGCCCGGAGGGTGTTTACGAGCAGTACGTC. Translation gives CASSPEGVYEQYV.

The V and J genes are TRBV9 and TRBJ2-5, with a possible D match to TRBD1 (5 bases). From germline, CDR1 is SGDLS and CDR2 YYNGEE. The CDR3 sequence is 13 residues long. V gave up 1 base and J gave up 3 bases, with 7 bases separating them. The CDR3 sequence: CASSVLGEETQYF. The CDR3 DNA reads TGTGCCAGCAGCGTATTAGGGGAAGAGACCCAGTACTTC. Full variable domain (outside the CDR3, taken from reference TRBV9 and TRBJ2-5): DSGVTQTPKHLITATGQRVTLRCSPRSGDLSVYWYQQSLDQGLQFLIQYYNGEERAKGNILERFSAQQFPDLHSELNLSSLELGDSALYFCASSVLGEETQYFGPGTRLLVL.

The CDR3 coding sequence is TGTGCCAGCAGCTTAGAGCTCGGGGAGCAGTACGTC. Translation: CASSLELGEQYV. The chain uses TRBV5-6 and TRBJ2-7; D remains unclear. With 2 bases removed from V and 7 bases from J, the gap between germline ends came to 10 bases. The CDR3 extends over 12 amino acids. CDR1 is SGHDT, CDR2 YYEEEE, per germline.

V gene TRBV20-1 combines with J gene TRBJ2-7; TRBD1 matches 10 bases. The CDR3 extends over 11 amino acids. CDR1 and CDR2 from the germline V gene are DFQATT and SNEGSKA (reference sequence). V lost 7 bases and J lost 6; bases outside the gene matches: 3. The CDR3 DNA reads as TGCAGTGTTTGGACAGGGGGCGAGCAGTACGTC. Residues: CSVWTGGEQYV.

The rearrangement links TRBV7-9 to TRBJ1-1, with D hard to call. The length of the CDR3 is 13 residues. V lost 5 bases to trimming and J lost 5 bases, with 12 bases between them. The germline CDR1 and CDR2 sequences are SEHNR and FQNEAQ (reference sequence). CDR3 nucleotides: TGTGCCAGCAGCCCTCAGACAAATACTGAAGCTTTCTTT. Protein product: CASSPQTNTEAFF.

The V call is TRBV19, the J call TRBJ2-5; maybe TRBD2 (5 bases). This CDR3 is 11 amino acids long. Germline assignment: CDR1 LNHDA and CDR2 SQIVND (reference sequence). The germline V and J ends were trimmed by 10 bases and 5 bases, with 11 bases remaining between them. The CDR3, as DNA: TGTGCCACCCGGGGTCAGGAGACCCAGTACTTC. This codes for CATRGQETQYF.

This clone was seen a handful of times. The chain employs TRBV4-2 and TRBJ2-7; no clear D. Germline CDR1 reads LGHNA; CDR2 reads YNFKEQ. Trimming removed 1 base at V and 0 bases at J, with 7 bases between. This CDR3 comprises 14 residues. CDR3: CASSQAPSSYEQYF. For the CDR3, the DNA is TGTGCCAGCAGCCAAGCCCCCAGCTCCTACGAGCAGTACTTC.

The chain joins TRBV4-2 to TRBJ2-3; 9 nucleotides agree with TRBD1. Per the germline V gene, CDR1 is LGHNA and CDR2 is YNFKEQ. Losses at the gene ends were 1 base for V and 0 bases for J; bases not matched to a gene: 2. This CDR3 has 16 residues. The CDR3 DNA reads TGTGCCAGCAGCCAAGGCGACAGGGGGAGCACAGATACGCAGTATTTT. Translating it yields CASSQGDRGSTDTQYF.

The CDR3 DNA sequence: TGTGCCAGCCAGGGGGCAAGTCAGCCCCAGCATTTT. Translating it yields CASQGASQPQHF. V gene TRBV2 combines with J gene TRBJ1-5, with 8 bases identical to TRBD1. Trimming removed 8 bases from V and 6 bases from J; junction bases left unmatched: 3. The CDR3 runs 12 residues. CDR1 SNHLY and CDR2 FYNNEI come from the germline V gene.

This chain connects TRBV19 to TRBJ2-6, with a possible D match to TRBD1 (6 bases). Germline lookup yields CDR1 LNHDA and CDR2 SQIVND (reference sequence). V was cut by 4 bases and J by 0 bases, with 13 bases left in between. This CDR3 has 17 amino acids. For the CDR3, the DNA is TGTGCCAGTAGTACGAACAGGGTAGGCTCTGGGGCCAACGTCCTGACTTTC. Translating it yields CASSTNRVGSGANVLTF.

The CDR3 sequence: CASSGDREDTQYF. The CDR3 DNA is TGTGCCAGCAGCGGGGACAGAGAAGATACGCAGTATTTT. The gene calls are TRBV5-8 and TRBJ2-3; 7 bases are a match to TRBD1. The CDR3 is 13 residues long. The germline V gene has CDR1 SGHTS and CDR2 YDEGEE. Losses at the gene ends were 4 bases for V and 5 bases for J; bases not matched to a gene: 4. The full variable domain, in which reference TRBV5-8 and TRBJ2-3 provide the parts outside the CDR3, is EAGVTQSPTHLIKTRGQQATLRCSPISGHTSVYWYQQALGLGLQFLLWYDEGEERNRGNFPPRFSGRQFPNYSSELNVNALELEDSALYLCASSGDREDTQYFGPGTRLTVL.

The chain couples TRBV7-6 to TRBJ2-6; weak D call: TRBD2 (5 bases). Trimming left V 1 base short and J 4 bases short, with 11 bases between. The CDR3 has 16 amino acids. CDR1 is SGHVS and CDR2 is FNYEAQ in the germline V gene. CDR3 amino acids: CASSLDEGSGANVLTF. The CDR3 DNA follows: TGTGCCAGCAGCTTAGACGAGGGATCCGGGGCCAACGTCCTGACTTTC.

The chain recombines TRBV18 with TRBJ1-4; 8 nucleotides agree with TRBD1. The V and J ends lost 3 bases and 8 bases, in that order; junction bases with no gene match: 8. The CDR3 has 15 amino acids. Germline V gene data show CDR1 as KGHSH and CDR2 as LQKENI. In DNA form, the CDR3 reads TGTGCCAGCTCACCCTTAACCGGGACAGGAGAAAAACTGTTTTTT. This gives the protein CASSPLTGTGEKLFF.

This chain links TRBV7-8 with TRBJ2-3; D remains ambiguous. Germline CDR1 is SGHVS and CDR2 is FQNEAQ. CDR3 length: 13 residues. Between the trimmed V and J ends, which lost 4 bases and 2 bases, there was a span of 7 bases. The CDR3 loop is CASSSSYTDTQYF. CDR3 in DNA: TGTGCCAGCAGCTCATCCTACACAGATACGCAGTATTTT.

V gene TRBV2 combines with J gene TRBJ1-1; the D gene is possibly TRBD1 (5 bases). The CDR3 sequence is 14 residues long. The V gene's germline CDR1 is SNHLY and CDR2 FYNNEI. Trimming stripped 2 bases from V and 6 bases from J, with 13 bases between. The CDR3 protein is CASSETRGLAEAFF. The CDR3 nucleotides are TGTGCCAGCAGTGAAACGCGGGGACTGGCTGAAGCTTTCTTT.

This chain uses TRBV6-2 or TRBV6-3 with TRBJ2-3, with D unclear. The V end lost 3 bases, the J end lost 0 bases, and 10 bases lay between the germline ends. CDR1 and CDR2 from the germline V gene are MNHEY and SVGEGT. The CDR3 covers 15 residues. The CDR3 spells CASSYGGSSTDTQYF. CDR3 bases: TGTGCCAGCAGTTATGGCGGCTCTAGCACAGATACGCAGTATTTT.

The chain links TRBV5-1 to TRBJ1-2, with 8 bases matching TRBD1. Trimming cost V 0 bases and J 7 bases; bases outside gene matches: 8. Germline V gene lookup returns CDR1 SGHRS and CDR2 YFSETQ. CDR3 length equals 15 residues. The CDR3 bases are TGCGCCAGCAGCTTGGCCCGACAGGGGAGGGGTGGCTACACCTTC. Encoded protein: CASSLARQGRGGYTF.

The chain has TRBV5-4 and TRBJ2-3; 11 nucleotides align to TRBD2. Losses at the gene ends were 0 bases for V and 4 bases for J; bases not matched to a gene: 4. The CDR3 runs 16 residues. The germline gives CDR1 SGHNT, CDR2 YYREEE (reference sequence). The CDR3 nucleotides are TGTGCCAGCAGCTTGGTAGCGGGGGGGCCCCCAGATACGCAGTATTTT. Protein sequence: CASSLVAGGPPDTQYF.

V usage is TRBV11-3 and J usage is TRBJ2-5; no firm D call. CDR3 size: 12 residues. Germline V gene sequence: CDR1 SGHNT, CDR2 YENEEA. V lost 5 bases to trimming and J lost 5 bases, with 9 bases between them. The CDR3 nucleotides are TGTGCCAGCAGCAGAGTCGGGGAGACCCAGTACTTC. Protein product: CASSRVGETQYF.

This chain joins TRBV24-1 and TRBJ1-2, with D tentatively TRBD1 (5 bases). V was trimmed by 3 bases and J by 7 bases, leaving 20 bases between them. Looked up from germline, CDR1 is KGHDR and CDR2 is SFDVKD. The CDR3 runs 16 residues. The CDR3 here is CATSDGPGGERSGYTF. Written as DNA, the CDR3 is TGTGCCACCAGTGATGGCCCTGGGGGGGAGAGAAGTGGCTACACCTTC.

This chain uses TRBV7-2 with TRBJ2-7; D is possibly TRBD2 (5 bases). V was clipped by 1 base and J by 3 bases, with 10 bases between them. The CDR3 length is 14 residues. Germline CDR1 and CDR2: SGHTA and FQGNSA. The CDR3 sequence is CASSLVAAGYEQYF. The CDR3 DNA reads as TGTGCCAGCAGCTTAGTCGCCGCGGGCTACGAGCAGTACTTC.

This clone was found once. This chain links TRBV7-9 with TRBJ2-1, with D maybe TRBD1 (6 bases). The CDR3 has 16 amino acids. Per germline, CDR1 SEHNR and CDR2 FQNEAQ (reference sequence). V gave up 1 base and J gave up 7 bases, with 17 bases separating them. The CDR3 reads CASSLGGLAGENEQFF. In nucleotides, the CDR3 is TGTGCCAGCAGCTTAGGAGGGCTGGCAGGGGAGAATGAGCAGTTCTTC.